These T cell receptor beta chains were read from a single sample in a study of beta chain features in type 1 diabetes. TCRdb's copy holds only in-frame clones and misses some; the assay was immunoSEQ multiplex PCR. Counted here are about 930,000 clones, roughly 16% occurring once; the ten biggest clones make up around 0.02%. Sequenced sample: naive CD4+ T cells from blood. These TCRs come from a woman aged 18-29 years in good health. Each CDR3 is given with its conserved first and last residue. The order of the fields is clone size, D gene, J gene, V gene, CDR3 DNA, CDR3 protein. The D gene is left open where the match is weak. Clone size appears in some rows only: once, few, many, or a class for an expanded clone.

>NA|NA|TRBJ2-2|TRBV7-9
TGTGCCAGCAGCTGGGGTTATACCGGGGAGCTGTTTTTT
CASSWGYTGELFF
>few|NA|TRBJ1-2|TRBV28
TGTGCCAGCACTCCGGACCGCTATGGCTACACCTTC
CASTPDRYGYTF
>NA|TRBD2|TRBJ2-3|TRBV28
TGTGCCAGCAGTTTAGGCGGGAGGACTAGCACAGATACGCAGTATTTT
CASSLGGRTSTDTQYF
>NA|TRBD2|TRBJ2-7|TRBV28
TGTGCCAGCGGGACTAGCGTTACCTACGAGCAGTACTTC
CASGTSVTYEQYF
>few|NA|TRBJ2-2|TRBV5-4
TGTGCCAGCAGCTTGGCCCGGGGTAACACCGGGGAGCTGTTTTTT
CASSLARGNTGELFF
>NA|NA|TRBJ1-5|TRBV6-6
TGTGCCAGCACCTCAGACGGAATGAAAAGCAATCAGCCCCAGCATTTT
CASTSDGMKSNQPQHF
>few|TRBD2|TRBJ2-7|TRBV15
TGTGCCACCAGCACACAAGGCGGGAGCTACGAGCAGTACTTC
CATSTQGGSYEQYF
>NA|TRBD1|TRBJ2-5|TRBV25-1
TGTGCCAGCAGTGACCCGGGACAGGGGGTGGAGACCCAGTACTTC
CASSDPGQGVETQYF
>few|TRBD2|TRBJ2-1|TRBV5-4
TGTGCCAGCAGCTTGGGGGGCGGGAGGAGATACAATGAGCAGTTCTTC
CASSLGGGRRYNEQFF
>NA|NA|TRBJ1-4|TRBV6-5
TGTGCCAGCAGTTACTCGTTGGGGGTCGCTAATGAAAAACTGTTTTTT
CASSYSLGVANEKLFF
>NA|TRBD1|TRBJ1-5|TRBV28
TGTGCCAGCAGTTGGGACAGGGTGGTTCAGCCCCAGCATTTT
CASSWDRVVQPQHF
>few|NA|TRBJ1-4|TRBV7-9
TGTGCCAGCAGCTTTCAGGGTTTAAATGAAAAACTGTTTTTT
CASSFQGLNEKLFF
>NA|NA|TRBJ1-5|TRBV2
TGTGCCAGCAGTGTGGCAGGCGCTCAGCCCCAGCATTTT
CASSVAGAQPQHF
>few|NA|TRBJ1-5|TRBV5-1
TGCGCCAGCAGCTTGGCTGGGGCCTCCAATCAGCCCCAGCATTTT
CASSLAGASNQPQHF
>NA|NA|TRBJ2-7|TRBV5-6
TGTGCCAGCAGCTTCGGCGCAGTCTCCTACGAGCAGTACTTC
CASSFGAVSYEQYF
>NA|TRBD1|TRBJ2-2|TRBV7-3
TGTGCCAGCAGCCGAGACAGGGGCACCGGGGAGCTGTTTTTT
CASSRDRGTGELFF
>few|NA|TRBJ2-1|TRBV28
TGTGCCAGCAGTTTAGATATGCGCAATGAGCAGTTCTTC
CASSLDMRNEQFF
>few|NA|TRBJ2-2|TRBV6-5
TGTGCCAGCAGCCTCCGGGTCCTGAACACCGGGGAGCTGTTTTTT
CASSLRVLNTGELFF
>few|NA|TRBJ2-2|TRBV11-2
TGTGCCAGCAGCGCAGGAGCGTCCGGGGAGCTGTTTTTT
CASSAGASGELFF
>NA|TRBD1|TRBJ2-1|TRBV28
TGTGCCGGCCGAACAGGGGGATCGAATGAGCAGTTCTTC
CAGRTGGSNEQFF
>few|TRBD1|TRBJ2-7|TRBV7-3
TGTGCCAGCAGCCGGACAGGGGGCACCCCCTACGAGCAGTACTTC
CASSRTGGTPYEQYF
>few|TRBD2|TRBJ2-7|TRBV11-2
TGTGCCAGCAGCTCGGGACTAGCGGTCTACGAGCAGTACTTC
CASSSGLAVYEQYF
>NA|TRBD2|TRBJ2-1|TRBV4-1
TGCGCCAGCAGCTCGACCGGACTAGCGGGAGACGTGGCGGGCAATGAGCAGTTCTTC
CASSSTGLAGDVAGNEQFF
>NA|TRBD1|TRBJ2-7|TRBV18
TGTGCCAGCTCACCGGGACAGGGAACCTACGAGCAGTACTTC
CASSPGQGTYEQYF
>NA|NA|TRBJ2-1|TRBV29-1
TGCAGCGTCCCGTCGGTCGGTGAGCAGTTCTTC
CSVPSVGEQFF
>few|NA|TRBJ1-4|TRBV27
TGTGCCAGCAGGAAACAGCCGGGTGAAAAACTGTTTTTT
CASRKQPGEKLFF
>few|NA|TRBJ2-1|TRBV4-3
TGCGCCAGCGGTCTCCCAGGCAGGGTTCAGTTCTTC
CASGLPGRVQFF
>few|TRBD2|TRBJ2-2|TRBV19
TGTGCCAGTAAGGATAGCGGGATTACAACGAACACCGGGGAGCTGTTTTTT
CASKDSGITTNTGELFF
>few|NA|TRBJ2-6|TRBV15
TGTGCCACCAGCGGCGGGACACTGCGGCAAACTGGGGCCAACGTCCTGACTTTC
CATSGGTLRQTGANVLTF
>few|NA|TRBJ2-7|TRBV6-6
TGTGCCAGCAGTTACGACAGGAGCGGCCCCTACGAGCAGTACTTC
CASSYDRSGPYEQYF
>NA|TRBD2|TRBJ2-1|TRBV18
TGTGCCAGCTCACCATTAGCGGGAGGGTATGATGAGCAGTTCTTC
CASSPLAGGYDEQFF
>once|NA|TRBJ2-7|TRBV4-2
TGTGCCAGCAGCTACAACTACGAGCAGTACTTC
CASSYNYEQYF
>few|NA|TRBJ2-3|TRBV7-3
TGTGCCAGCAGCTCTGATTCCGAGTATACGCAGTATTTT
CASSSDSEYTQYF
>NA|NA|TRBJ1-5|TRBV19
TGTGCCAGTAGTATAGAGGGGTGGTTGCGCAATCAGCCCCAGCATTTT
CASSIEGWLRNQPQHF
>few|NA|TRBJ2-1|TRBV29-1
TGCAGCGTTGAAGGCCTCGAGGCCTACAATGAGCAGTTCTTC
CSVEGLEAYNEQFF
>few|NA|TRBJ2-1|TRBV7-9
TGTGCCAGCAGCCTTTATCCAGCCAACAATGAGCAGTTCTTC
CASSLYPANNEQFF
>NA|NA|TRBJ2-5|TRBV9
TGTGCCAGCAGCGTAGGGGCAGGACAAGAGACCCAGTACTTC
CASSVGAGQETQYF